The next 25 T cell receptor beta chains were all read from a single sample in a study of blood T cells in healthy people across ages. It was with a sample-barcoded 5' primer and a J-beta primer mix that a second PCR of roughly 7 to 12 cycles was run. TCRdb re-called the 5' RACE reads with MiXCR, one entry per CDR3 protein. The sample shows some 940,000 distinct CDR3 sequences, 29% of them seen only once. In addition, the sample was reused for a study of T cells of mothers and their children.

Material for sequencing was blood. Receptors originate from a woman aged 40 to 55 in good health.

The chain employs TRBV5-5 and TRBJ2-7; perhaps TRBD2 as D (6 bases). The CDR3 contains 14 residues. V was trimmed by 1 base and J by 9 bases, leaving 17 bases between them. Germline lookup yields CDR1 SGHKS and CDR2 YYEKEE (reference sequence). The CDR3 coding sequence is TGTGCCAGCAGCTTGACTGCGGGTTCGGAGGGGCAGTACTTC. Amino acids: CASSLTAGSEGQYF.

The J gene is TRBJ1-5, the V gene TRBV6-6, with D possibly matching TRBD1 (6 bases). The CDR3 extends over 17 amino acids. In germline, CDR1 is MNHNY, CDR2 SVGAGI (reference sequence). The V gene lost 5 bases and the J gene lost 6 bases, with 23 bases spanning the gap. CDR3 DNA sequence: TGTGCCAGCAGTCCCGGGTGGGGGGCAGAAGAGAGTCAGCCCCAGCATTTT. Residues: CASSPGWGAEESQPQHF.

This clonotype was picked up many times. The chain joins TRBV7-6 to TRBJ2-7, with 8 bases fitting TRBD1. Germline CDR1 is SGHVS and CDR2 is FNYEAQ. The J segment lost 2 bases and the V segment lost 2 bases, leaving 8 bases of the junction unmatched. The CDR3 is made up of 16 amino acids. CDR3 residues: CASSLRAGQGAYEQYF. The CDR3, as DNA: TGTGCCAGCAGCTTAAGGGCCGGACAGGGTGCCTACGAGCAGTACTTC.

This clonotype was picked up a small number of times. As DNA, the CDR3 is TGTGCCAGCAGCGTCGGGACCGACGAATCCACAGATACGCAGTATTTT. This gives the protein CASSVGTDESTDTQYF. This rearrangement joins TRBV9 to TRBJ2-3; D may correspond to TRBD1 or TRBD2 (5 bases each). The CDR3 sequence is 16 residues long. The V and J ends lost 2 bases and 2 bases respectively, with 15 bases between them. From germline, CDR1 is SGDLS and CDR2 YYNGEE.

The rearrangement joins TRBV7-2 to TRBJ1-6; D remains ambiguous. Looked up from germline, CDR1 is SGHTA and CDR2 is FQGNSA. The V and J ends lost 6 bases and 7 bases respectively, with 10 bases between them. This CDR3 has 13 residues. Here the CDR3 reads CASSRRANSPLHF. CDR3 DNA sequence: TGTGCCAGCAGTCGGAGGGCGAATTCACCCCTCCACTTT. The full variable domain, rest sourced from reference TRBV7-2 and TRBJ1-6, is GAGVSQSPSNKVTEKGKDVELRCDPISGHTALYWYRQSLGQGLEFLIYFQGNSAPDKSGLPSDRFSAERTGGSVSTLTIQRTQQEDSAVYLCASSRRANSPLHFGNGTRLTVT.

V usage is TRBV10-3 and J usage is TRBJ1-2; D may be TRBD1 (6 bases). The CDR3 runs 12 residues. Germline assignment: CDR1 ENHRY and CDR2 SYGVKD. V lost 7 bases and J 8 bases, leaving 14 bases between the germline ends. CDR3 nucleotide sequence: TGTGCCATCAAGCCGGACAGTAAAGGCTACACCTTC. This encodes CAIKPDSKGYTF.

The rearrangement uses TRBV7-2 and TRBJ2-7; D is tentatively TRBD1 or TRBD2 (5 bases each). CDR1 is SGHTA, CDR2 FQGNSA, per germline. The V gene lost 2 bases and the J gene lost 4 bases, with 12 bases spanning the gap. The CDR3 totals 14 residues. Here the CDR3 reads CASSLNQGGYEQYF. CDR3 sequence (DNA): TGTGCCAGCAGCTTAAATCAGGGCGGGTACGAGCAGTACTTC.

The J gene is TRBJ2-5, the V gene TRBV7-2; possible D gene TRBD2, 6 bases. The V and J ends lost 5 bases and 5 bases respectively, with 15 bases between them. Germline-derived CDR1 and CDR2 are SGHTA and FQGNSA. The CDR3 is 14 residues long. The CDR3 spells CASSRLGWEETQYF. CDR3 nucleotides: TGTGCCAGCAGCCGACTAGGTTGGGAGGAGACCCAGTACTTC.

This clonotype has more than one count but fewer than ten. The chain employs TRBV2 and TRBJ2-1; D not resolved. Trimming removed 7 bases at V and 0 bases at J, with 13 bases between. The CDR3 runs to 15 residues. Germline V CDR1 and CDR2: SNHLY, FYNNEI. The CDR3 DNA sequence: TGTGCCAGCAAGAAGGACGGGTCCTCCTACAATGAGCAGTTCTTC. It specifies CASKKDGSSYNEQFF.

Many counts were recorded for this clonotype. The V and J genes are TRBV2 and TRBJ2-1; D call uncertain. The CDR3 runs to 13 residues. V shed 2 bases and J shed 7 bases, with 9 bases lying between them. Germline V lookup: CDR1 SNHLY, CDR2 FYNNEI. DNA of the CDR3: TGTGCCAGCAGTGAATGGTTGAAGAATGAGCAGTTCTTC. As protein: CASSEWLKNEQFF.

This chain's CDR3 is CASSLGDRGREPQYF. CDR3 bases: TGTGCCAGCAGCTTGGGGGACAGGGGCCGAGAGCCCCAGTACTTC. This chain links TRBV5-5 with TRBJ2-7; 10 positions agree with TRBD1. Germline V lookup: CDR1 SGHKS, CDR2 YYEKEE (reference sequence). With V trimmed by 0 bases and J by 10 bases, 10 bases remained unmatched. The CDR3 loop spans 15 amino acids. The complete variable domain, with remaining parts taken from reference TRBV5-5 and TRBJ2-7, reads DAGVTQSPTHLIKTRGQQVTLRCSPISGHKSVSWYQQVLGQGPQFIFQYYEKEERGRGNFPDRFSARQFPNYSSELNVNALLLGDSALYLCASSLGDRGREPQYFGPGTRLTVT.

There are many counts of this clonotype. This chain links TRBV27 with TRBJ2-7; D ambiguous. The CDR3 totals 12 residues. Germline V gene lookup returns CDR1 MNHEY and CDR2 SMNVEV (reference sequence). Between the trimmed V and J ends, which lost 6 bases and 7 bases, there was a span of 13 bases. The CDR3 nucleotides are TGTGCCAGCAGCCCCCCGGTCGGAGAGCAGTACTTC. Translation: CASSPPVGEQYF.

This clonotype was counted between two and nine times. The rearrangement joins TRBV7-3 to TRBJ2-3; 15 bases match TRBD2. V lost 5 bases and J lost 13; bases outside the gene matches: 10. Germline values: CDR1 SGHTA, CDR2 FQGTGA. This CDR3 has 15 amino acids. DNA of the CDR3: TGTGCCAGCAGCCCCACCGGGACTAGCGGGGGGCAAGAGTATTTT. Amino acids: CASSPTGTSGGQEYF.

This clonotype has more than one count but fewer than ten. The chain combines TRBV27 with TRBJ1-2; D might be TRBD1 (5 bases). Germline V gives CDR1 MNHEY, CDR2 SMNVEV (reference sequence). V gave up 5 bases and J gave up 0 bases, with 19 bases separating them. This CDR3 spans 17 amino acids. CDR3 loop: CASSLFSGQGSNYGYTF. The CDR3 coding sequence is TGTGCCAGCAGTCTCTTCTCGGGGCAGGGATCTAACTATGGCTACACCTTC.

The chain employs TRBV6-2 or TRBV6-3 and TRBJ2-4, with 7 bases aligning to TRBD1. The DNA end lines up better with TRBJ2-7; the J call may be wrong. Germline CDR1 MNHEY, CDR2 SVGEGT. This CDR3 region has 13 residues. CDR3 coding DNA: TGTGCCAGCTCCCGGACAGGACGGTTCGAGCAGTACTTC. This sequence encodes CASSRTGRFEQYF.

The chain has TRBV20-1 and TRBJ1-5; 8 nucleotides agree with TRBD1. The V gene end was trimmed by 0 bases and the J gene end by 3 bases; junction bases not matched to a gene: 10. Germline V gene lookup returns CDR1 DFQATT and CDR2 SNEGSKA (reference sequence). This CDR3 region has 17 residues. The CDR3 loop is CSARDPRAGGINQPQHF. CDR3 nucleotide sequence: TGCAGTGCTAGAGATCCCAGGGCAGGGGGCATCAATCAGCCCCAGCATTTT.

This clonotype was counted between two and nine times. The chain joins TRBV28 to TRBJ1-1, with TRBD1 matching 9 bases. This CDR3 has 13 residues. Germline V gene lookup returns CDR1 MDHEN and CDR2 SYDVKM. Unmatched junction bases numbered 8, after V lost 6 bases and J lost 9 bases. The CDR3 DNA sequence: TGTGCCAGCAGCCTGCCGGGACAGGGAAAAGCTTTCTTT. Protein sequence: CASSLPGQGKAFF.

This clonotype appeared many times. The CDR3 sequence is CASSSTGPAGLEQYF. The DNA of the CDR3 is TGTGCCAGCAGTTCCACAGGTCCCGCGGGTCTCGAGCAGTACTTC. The chain is built from TRBV27 and TRBJ2-7; D could derive from TRBD1 or TRBD2 (5 bases each). V lost 4 bases and J lost 6, with 19 bases in between. This CDR3 region has 15 residues. Germline V gene sequence: CDR1 MNHEY, CDR2 SMNVEV (reference sequence).

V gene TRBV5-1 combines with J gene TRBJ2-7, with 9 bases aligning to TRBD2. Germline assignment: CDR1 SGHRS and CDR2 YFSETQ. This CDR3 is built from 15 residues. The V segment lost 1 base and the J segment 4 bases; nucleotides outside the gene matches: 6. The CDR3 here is CASSLLSGGIYEQYF. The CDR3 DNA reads TGCGCCAGCAGCTTGCTAAGCGGGGGGATTTACGAGCAGTACTTC.

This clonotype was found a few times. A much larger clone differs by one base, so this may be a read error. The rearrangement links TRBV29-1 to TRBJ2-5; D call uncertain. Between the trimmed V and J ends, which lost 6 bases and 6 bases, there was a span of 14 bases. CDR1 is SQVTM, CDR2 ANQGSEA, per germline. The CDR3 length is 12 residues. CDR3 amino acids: CSVRLGWKTQYF. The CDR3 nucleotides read TGCAGCGTACGACTCGGCTGGAAGACCCAGTACTTC.

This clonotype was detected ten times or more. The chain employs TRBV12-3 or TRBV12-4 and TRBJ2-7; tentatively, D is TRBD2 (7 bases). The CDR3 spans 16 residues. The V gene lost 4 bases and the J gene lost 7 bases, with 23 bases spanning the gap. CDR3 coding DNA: TGTGCCAGCAGTTCGCGAAAGCCTGGGGGGGCTTGGGAGCAGTACTTC. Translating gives CASSSRKPGGAWEQYF.

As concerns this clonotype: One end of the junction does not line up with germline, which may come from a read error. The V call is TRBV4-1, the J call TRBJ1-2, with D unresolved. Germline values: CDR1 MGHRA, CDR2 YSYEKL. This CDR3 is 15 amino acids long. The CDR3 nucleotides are TGCACCAGCAGCCAAGCTGGGAGCAGAAACGGGGGCTACACCTTC. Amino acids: CTSSQAGSRNGGYTF.

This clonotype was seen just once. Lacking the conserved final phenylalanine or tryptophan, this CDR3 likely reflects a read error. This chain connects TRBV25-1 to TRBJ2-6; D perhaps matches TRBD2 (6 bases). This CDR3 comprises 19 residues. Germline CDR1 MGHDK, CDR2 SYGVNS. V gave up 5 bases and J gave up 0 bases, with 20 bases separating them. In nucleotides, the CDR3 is TGTGCCAGCAGTCCTCCCGCTCGGGGGTCCCCCTCTGGGGCCAACGTCCTGACTGTC. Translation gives CASSPPARGSPSGANVLTV.

CDR3 sequence: CASTIGSASRSPLHF. CDR3 in DNA: TGTGCCAGCACCATAGGGTCCGCCTCTAGATCACCCCTCCACTTT. The rearrangement joins TRBV7-2 to TRBJ1-6; D remains ambiguous. Germline assignment: CDR1 SGHTA and CDR2 FQGNSA. This CDR3 is 15 amino acids long. V was pared by 7 bases and J by 10 bases, with 20 bases between.

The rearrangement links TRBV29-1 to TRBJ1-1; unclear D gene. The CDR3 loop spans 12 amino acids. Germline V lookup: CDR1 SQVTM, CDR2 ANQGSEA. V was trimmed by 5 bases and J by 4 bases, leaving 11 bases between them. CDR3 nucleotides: TGCAGCGTTTCCTTGGGAAGCACTGAAGCTTTCTTT. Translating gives CSVSLGSTEAFF.